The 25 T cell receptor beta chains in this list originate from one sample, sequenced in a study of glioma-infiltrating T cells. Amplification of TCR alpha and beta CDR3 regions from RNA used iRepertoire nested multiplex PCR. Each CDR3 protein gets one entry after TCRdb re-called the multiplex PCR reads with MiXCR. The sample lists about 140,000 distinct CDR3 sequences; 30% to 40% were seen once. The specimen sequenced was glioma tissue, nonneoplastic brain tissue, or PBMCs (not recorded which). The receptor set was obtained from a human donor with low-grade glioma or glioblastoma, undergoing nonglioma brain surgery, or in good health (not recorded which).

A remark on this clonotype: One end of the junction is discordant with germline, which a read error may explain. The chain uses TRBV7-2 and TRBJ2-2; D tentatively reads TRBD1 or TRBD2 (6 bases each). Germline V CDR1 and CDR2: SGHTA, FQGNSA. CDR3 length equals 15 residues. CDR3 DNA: TGTGCCAGCAGCTTAGCCGGGGGCTTTAACGGGGGGCTGTTTTTT. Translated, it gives CASSLAGGFNGGLFF.

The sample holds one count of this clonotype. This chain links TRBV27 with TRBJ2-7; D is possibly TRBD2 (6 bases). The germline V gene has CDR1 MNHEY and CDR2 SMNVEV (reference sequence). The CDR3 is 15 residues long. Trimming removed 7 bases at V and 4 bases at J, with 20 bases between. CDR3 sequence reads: CASKEGYRGYYEQYF. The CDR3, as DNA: TGTGCCAGCAAGGAGGGCTACCGAGGCTATTACGAGCAGTACTTC.

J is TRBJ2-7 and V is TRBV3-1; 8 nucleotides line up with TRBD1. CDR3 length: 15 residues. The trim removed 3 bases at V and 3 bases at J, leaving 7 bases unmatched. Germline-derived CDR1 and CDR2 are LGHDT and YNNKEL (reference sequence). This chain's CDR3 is CASSHGTGGDYEQYF. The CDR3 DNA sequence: TGTGCCAGCAGCCACGGGACAGGTGGGGACTACGAGCAGTACTTC.

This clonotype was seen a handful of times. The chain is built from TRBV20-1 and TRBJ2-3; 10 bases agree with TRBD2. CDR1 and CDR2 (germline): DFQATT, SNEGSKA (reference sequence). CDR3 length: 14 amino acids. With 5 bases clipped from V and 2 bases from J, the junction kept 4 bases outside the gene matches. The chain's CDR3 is CSALLAGVTDTQYF. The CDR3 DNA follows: TGCAGTGCTCTCCTAGCGGGAGTCACAGATACGCAGTATTTT.

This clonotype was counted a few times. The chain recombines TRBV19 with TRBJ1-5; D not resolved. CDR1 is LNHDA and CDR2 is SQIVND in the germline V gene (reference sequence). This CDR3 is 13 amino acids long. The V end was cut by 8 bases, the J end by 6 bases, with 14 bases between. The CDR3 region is CASSPNGPQPQHF. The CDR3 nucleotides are TGTGCCAGTTCCCCCAATGGACCTCAGCCCCAGCATTTT.

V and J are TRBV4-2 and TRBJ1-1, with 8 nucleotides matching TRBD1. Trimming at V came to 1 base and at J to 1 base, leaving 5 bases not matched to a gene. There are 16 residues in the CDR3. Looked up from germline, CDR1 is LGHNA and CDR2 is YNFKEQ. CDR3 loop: CASSQGTGSANTEAFF. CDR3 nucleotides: TGTGCCAGCAGCCAAGGGACAGGGTCCGCGAACACTGAAGCTTTCTTT.

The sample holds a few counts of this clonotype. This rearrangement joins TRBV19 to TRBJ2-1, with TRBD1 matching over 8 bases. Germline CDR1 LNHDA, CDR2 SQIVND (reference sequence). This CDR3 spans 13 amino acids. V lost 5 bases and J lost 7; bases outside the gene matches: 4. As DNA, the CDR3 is TGTGCCAGTAGTGTACAGGGGGGAAATGAGCAGTTCTTC. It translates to CASSVQGGNEQFF. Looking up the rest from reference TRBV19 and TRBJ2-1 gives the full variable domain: DGGITQSPKYLFRKEGQNVTLSCEQNLNHDAMYWYRQDPGQGLRLIYYSQIVNDFQKGDIAEGYSVSREKKESFPLTVTSAQKNPTAFYLCASSVQGGNEQFFGPGTRLTVL.

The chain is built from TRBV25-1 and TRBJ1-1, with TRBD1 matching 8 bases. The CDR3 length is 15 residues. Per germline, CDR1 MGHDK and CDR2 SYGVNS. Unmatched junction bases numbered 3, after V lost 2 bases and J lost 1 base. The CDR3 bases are TGTGCCAGCAGTGAAGACAGGGGCGAGAACACTGAAGCTTTCTTT. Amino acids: CASSEDRGENTEAFF.

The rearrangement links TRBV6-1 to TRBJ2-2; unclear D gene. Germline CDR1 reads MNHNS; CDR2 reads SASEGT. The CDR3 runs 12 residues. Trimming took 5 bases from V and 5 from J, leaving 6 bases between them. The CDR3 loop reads CASSSSTGELFF. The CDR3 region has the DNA TGTGCCAGCAGTTCTAGTACCGGGGAGCTGTTTTTT.

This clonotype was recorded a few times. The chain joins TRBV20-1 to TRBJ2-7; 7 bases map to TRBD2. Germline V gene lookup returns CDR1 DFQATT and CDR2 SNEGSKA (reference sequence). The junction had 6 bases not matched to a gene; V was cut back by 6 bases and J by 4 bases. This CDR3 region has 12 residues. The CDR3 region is CSADSGPYEQYF. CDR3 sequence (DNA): TGCAGTGCAGATAGCGGGCCATACGAGCAGTACTTC.

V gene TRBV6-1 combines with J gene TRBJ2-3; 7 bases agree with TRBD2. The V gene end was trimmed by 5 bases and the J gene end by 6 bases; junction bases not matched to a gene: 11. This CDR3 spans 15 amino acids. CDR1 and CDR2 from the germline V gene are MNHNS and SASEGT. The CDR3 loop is CASSSRLAPSDTQYF. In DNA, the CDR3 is TGTGCCAGCAGTTCCCGACTAGCTCCGTCGGATACGCAGTATTTT.

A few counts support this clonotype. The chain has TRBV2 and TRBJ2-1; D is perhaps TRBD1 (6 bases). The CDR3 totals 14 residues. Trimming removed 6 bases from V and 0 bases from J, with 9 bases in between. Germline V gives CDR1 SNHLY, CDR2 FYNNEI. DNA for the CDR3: TGTGCCAGCAGAGGACAGACCTCCTACAATGAGCAGTTCTTC. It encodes CASRGQTSYNEQFF.

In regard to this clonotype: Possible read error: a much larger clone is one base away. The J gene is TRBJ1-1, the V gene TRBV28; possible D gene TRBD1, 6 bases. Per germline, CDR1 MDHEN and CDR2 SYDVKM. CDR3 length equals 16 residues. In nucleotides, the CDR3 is TGTGCCAGCAGTTCGCCCCTAGGACAGATGAACACTGAAGATTTCTTT. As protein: CASSSPLGQMNTEDFF.

CDR3 protein: CASSQDRVGNQPQHF. DNA of the CDR3: TGCGCCAGCAGCCAAGACAGGGTTGGAAATCAGCCCCAGCATTTT. The chain is built from TRBV4-3 and TRBJ1-5; tentative D call: TRBD1 (5 bases). Germline-derived CDR1 and CDR2 are LGHNA and YSLEER. V dropped 0 bases and J dropped 4 bases, with 10 bases sitting between them. This CDR3 has 15 residues.

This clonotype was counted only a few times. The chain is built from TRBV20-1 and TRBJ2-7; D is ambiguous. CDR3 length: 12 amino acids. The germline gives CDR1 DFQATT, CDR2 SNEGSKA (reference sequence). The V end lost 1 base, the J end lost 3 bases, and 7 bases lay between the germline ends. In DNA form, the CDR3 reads TGCAGTGCTAGAGTCACCTTCTACGAGCAGTACTTC. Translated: CSARVTFYEQYF.

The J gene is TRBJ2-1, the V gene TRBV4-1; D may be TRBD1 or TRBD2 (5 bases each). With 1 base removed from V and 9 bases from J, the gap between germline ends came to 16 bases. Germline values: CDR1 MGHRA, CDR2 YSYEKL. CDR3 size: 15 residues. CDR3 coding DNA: TGCGCCAGCAGCCAAGTTTTGGGGACGATGATTGAGCAGTTCTTC. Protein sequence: CASSQVLGTMIEQFF.

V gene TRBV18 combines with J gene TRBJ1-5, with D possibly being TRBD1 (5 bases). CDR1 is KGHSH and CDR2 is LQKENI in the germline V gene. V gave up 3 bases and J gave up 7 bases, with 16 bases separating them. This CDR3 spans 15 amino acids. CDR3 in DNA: TGTGCCAGCTCACCCCTACGGGGCAATAACCAGCCCCAGCATTTT. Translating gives CASSPLRGNNQPQHF.

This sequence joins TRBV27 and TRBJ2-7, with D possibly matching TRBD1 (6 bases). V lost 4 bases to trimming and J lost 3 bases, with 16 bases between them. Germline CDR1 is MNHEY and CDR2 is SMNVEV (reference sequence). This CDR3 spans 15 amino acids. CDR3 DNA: TGTGCCAGCAGTTCAGCAGGGGCCCCCCTCTACGAGCAGTACTTC. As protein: CASSSAGAPLYEQYF.

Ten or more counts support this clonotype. The CDR3 sequence is CSQADYNEQFF. In nucleotides, the CDR3 is TGCAGCCAAGCGGATTACAATGAGCAGTTCTTC. The genes are TRBV20-1 and TRBJ2-1, with D maybe TRBD2 (5 bases). The CDR3 consists of 11 residues. The germline gives CDR1 DFQATT, CDR2 SNEGSKA (reference sequence).

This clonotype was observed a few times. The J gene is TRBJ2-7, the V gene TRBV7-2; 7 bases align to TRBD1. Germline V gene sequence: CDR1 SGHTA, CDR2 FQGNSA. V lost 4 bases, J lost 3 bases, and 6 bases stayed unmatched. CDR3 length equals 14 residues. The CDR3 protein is CASSSGTVDYEQYF. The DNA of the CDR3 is TGTGCCAGCAGCTCCGGGACAGTCGACTACGAGCAGTACTTC.

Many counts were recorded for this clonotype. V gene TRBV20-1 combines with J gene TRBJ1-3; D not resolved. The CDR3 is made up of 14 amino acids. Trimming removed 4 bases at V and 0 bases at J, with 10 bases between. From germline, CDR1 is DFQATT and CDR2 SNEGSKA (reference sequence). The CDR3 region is CSATRSSSGNTIYF. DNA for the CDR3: TGCAGTGCTACCCGTTCGAGCTCTGGAAACACCATATATTTT.

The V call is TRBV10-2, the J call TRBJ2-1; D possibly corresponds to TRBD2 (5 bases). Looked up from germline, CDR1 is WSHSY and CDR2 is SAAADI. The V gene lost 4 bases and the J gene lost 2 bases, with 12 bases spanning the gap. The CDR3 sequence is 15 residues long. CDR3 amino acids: CASSGWEPPYNEQFF. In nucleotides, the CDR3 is TGCGCCAGCAGTGGATGGGAGCCCCCCTACAATGAGCAGTTCTTC.

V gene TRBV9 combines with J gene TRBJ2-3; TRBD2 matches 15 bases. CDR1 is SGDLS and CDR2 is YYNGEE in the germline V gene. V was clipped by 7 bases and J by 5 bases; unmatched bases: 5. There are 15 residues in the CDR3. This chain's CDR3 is CASGTSGGLEDTQYF. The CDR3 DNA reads TGTGCCAGCGGGACTAGCGGGGGGTTGGAAGATACGCAGTATTTT.

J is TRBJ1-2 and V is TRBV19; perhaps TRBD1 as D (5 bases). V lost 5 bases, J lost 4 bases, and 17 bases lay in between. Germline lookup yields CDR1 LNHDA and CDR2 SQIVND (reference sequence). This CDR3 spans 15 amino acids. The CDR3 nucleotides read TGTGCCAGTAGTCTCCGGGGGGAAGGAAGCTATGGCTACACCTTC. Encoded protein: CASSLRGEGSYGYTF.

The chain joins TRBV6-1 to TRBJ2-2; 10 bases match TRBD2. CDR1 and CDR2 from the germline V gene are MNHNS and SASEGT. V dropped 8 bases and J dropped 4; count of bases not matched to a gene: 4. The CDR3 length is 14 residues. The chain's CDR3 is CASFGLAVTGELFF. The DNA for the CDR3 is TGTGCCAGCTTCGGACTAGCGGTCACCGGGGAGCTGTTTTTT.